This TCR beta chain came from a study of shared clonotypes between healthy human individuals. Method: immunoSEQ multiplex PCR; TCRdb's copy keeps in-frame clones and lacks some. The sample lists roughly 2.1 million clones; approximately 94% were seen once. Germline V CDR1 and CDR2: LNHDA, SQIVND (reference sequence). V lost 9 bases to trimming and J lost 2 bases; unmatched junction nucleotides: 13. This CDR3 has 15 residues. Naive CD8 cells comprised CD45RO-negative, CCR7-positively selected cells, excluding terminally differentiated effector memory CD45RA+ cells. This receptor was taken from a man aged 18 to 30 in good health. Some clones in this sample may be carry-over from other donors' samples. This chain joins TRBV19 and TRBJ2-7; 7 positions agree with TRBD2. What was sequenced was naive CD8+ T cells from PBMCs. The CDR3 bases are TGTGCCAGCCGAGGGGAGGGGAAGGGGCCCTACGAGCAGTACTTC. Translated: CASRGEGKGPYEQYF.